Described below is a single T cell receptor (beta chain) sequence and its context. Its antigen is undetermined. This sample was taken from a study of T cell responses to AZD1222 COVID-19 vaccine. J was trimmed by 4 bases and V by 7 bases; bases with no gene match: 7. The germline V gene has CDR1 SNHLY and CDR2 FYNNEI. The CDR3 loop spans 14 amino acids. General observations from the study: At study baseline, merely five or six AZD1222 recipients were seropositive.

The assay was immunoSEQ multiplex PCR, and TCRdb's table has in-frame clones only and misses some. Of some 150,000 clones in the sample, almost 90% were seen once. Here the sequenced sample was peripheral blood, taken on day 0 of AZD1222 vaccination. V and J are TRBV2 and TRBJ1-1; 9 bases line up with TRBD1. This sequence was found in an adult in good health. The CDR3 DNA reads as TGTGCCAGCACCGGGACAGGGATCGGCACTGAAGCTTTCTTT. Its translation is CASTGTGIGTEAFF.